This T cell receptor (beta chain) was retrieved from a study of cytotoxic CD8 clonotypes in ibrutinib-treated CLL. V was cut by 6 bases and J by 8 bases, with 13 bases left in between. CDR1 MNHNS and CDR2 SASEGT come from the germline V gene. This CDR3 has 12 residues. Clones were read by immunoSEQ multiplex PCR, and TCRdb kept only the in-frame ones, dropping some. The top ten hold 6.3% of the sample, which has roughly 330,000 clones, over 55% seen once. Study observations and caveats: Contraction or stability on treatment characterized the public clonotypes, which were uncommon.

As to this clone: The antigen remains unidentified.

Sequenced here: PBMCs, sampled after 36 months of ibrutinib treatment. This TCR was recovered from a human donor with chronic lymphocytic leukemia. The chain uses TRBV6-1 and TRBJ1-2, with D uncertain. In DNA form, the CDR3 reads TGTGCCAGCAGCCTCAGCGGGATCGGCTACACCTTC. Encoded protein: CASSLSGIGYTF.